This TCR beta chain was sequenced during a study of CD8+ T cells in alopecia areata. Study background: Each day, treated patients took oral tofacitinib twice, at 5 to 10 mg per dose.

Study-level points and caveats: Clonality in the scalp and expanded CD8+ clones ranked among the top 100 were significantly decreased by tofacitinib. Association of baseline CD8+ expansion with response is uncertain owing to one nonresponder.

In the case of this clone: The antigen is undetermined.

Treatment: oral pan-JAK inhibitor, 5-10 mg twice daily. PBMCs, the starting material, were the source of sorted CD4+ and CD8+ T cells. RNA extraction was followed by reverse transcription into cDNA, which acted as the sequencing template. The assay was immunoSEQ multiplex PCR, and TCRdb's table has in-frame clones only and misses some. The sample yields 150,000 to 200,000 clones, roughly 64% seen once. Germline assignment: CDR1 SGHRS and CDR2 YFSETQ. The CDR3 contains 15 residues. Trimming took 0 bases from V and 4 from J, leaving 13 bases between them. This chain joins TRBV5-1 and TRBJ2-5; maybe TRBD2 (6 bases). The sample was CD8+ T cells sorted from blood, taken at week 24, from a patient treated with tofacitinib. The receptor was derived from a human donor with alopecia areata. The CDR3 spells CASSLDGGAGETQYF. DNA for the CDR3: TGCGCCAGCAGCTTGGATGGTGGAGCGGGAGAGACCCAGTACTTC.